The rows below give T cell receptor beta chains drawn from one sample of a study of blood T cell repertoires in COVID-19. This table comes from immunoSEQ multiplex PCR, and its TCRdb copy is limited to in-frame clones, with some not included. The sample comprises under 300,000 clones, 80% to 90% of which are singletons, and about 2.2% rests with the top ten. The sequencing sample was made of PBMCs or T cells enriched from blood (not recorded which). The receptors originated from a woman aged 18 to 35 who had recovered from COVID-19. Each CDR3 is given with its conserved first and last residue. The D gene is left open where the match is weak. A row's size may be missing; if present it is once, few, many or a size class.

v_call	d_call	clone_size	j_call	cdr3_length	cdr3_aa	cdr3_nt
TRBV5-3	.	.	TRBJ2-5	14	CARRASRAAETQYF	TGTGCCAGAAGGGCTAGCCGAGCCGCTGAGACCCAGTACTTC
TRBV4-2	TRBD2	.	TRBJ2-2	14	CASSQDRGGPELFF	TGTGCCAGCAGCCAAGACCGGGGGGGGCCGGAGCTGTTTTTT
TRBV19	.	.	TRBJ2-1	13	CASSLSGTLEQFF	TGTGCCAGTAGTCTCTCGGGGACACTCGAGCAGTTCTTC
TRBV7-2	.	.	TRBJ1-1	17	CASSFLVRQRGGTEAFF	TGTGCCAGCAGCTTCTTAGTTCGGCAGCGGGGGGGGACTGAAGCTTTCTTT
TRBV6-5	.	.	TRBJ1-5	14	CASSYSFFGQPQHF	TGTGCCAGCAGTTACTCGTTTTTCGGTCAGCCCCAGCATTTT
TRBV2	TRBD2	.	TRBJ2-1	14	CASRIAGGRNEQFF	TGTGCCAGCAGGATAGCGGGGGGGCGCAATGAGCAGTTCTTC
TRBV21-1	.	.	TRBJ1-4	14	CASSKRRGNEKLFF	TGTGCCAGCAGCAAAAGACGGGGTAATGAAAAACTGTTTTTT
TRBV7-9	TRBD1	.	TRBJ2-7	15	CASSPGQGLSYEQYF	TGTGCCAGCAGCCCGGGACAGGGGTTATCCTACGAGCAGTACTTC
TRBV6-5	TRBD1	once	TRBJ1-2	15	CASSLLARDSYGYTF	TGTGCCAGCAGTTTATTAGCGCGGGACAGCTATGGCTACACCTTC
TRBV10-2	.	.	TRBJ2-4	15	CASVDRMGGKNIQYF	TGCGCCAGCGTGGACAGAATGGGCGGTAAAAACATTCAGTACTTC
TRBV5-1	.	.	TRBJ1-1	15	CASSLERNMNTEAFF	TGCGCCAGCAGCTTGGAGCGGAATATGAACACTGAAGCTTTCTTT
TRBV6-1	.	.	TRBJ1-1	14	CASSERGGDTEAFF	TGTGCCAGCAGTGAAAGAGGGGGGGACACTGAAGCTTTCTTT
TRBV13	.	.	TRBJ1-6	15	CASSLGKHYNSPLHF	TGTGCCAGCAGCTTAGGCAAGCACTATAATTCACCCCTCCACTTT
TRBV6-1	TRBD1	.	TRBJ1-1	14	CASSEYWTGVRAFF	TGTGCCAGCAGTGAATATTGGACAGGGGTGCGGGCTTTCTTT
TRBV24-1	.	.	TRBJ2-2	12	CATSLGTGELFF	TGTGCCACCAGTCTGGGCACGGGGGAGCTGTTTTTT
TRBV9	.	once	TRBJ2-7	14	CASSEGLNSYEQYF	TGTGCCAGCAGCGAGGGACTGAACTCCTACGAGCAGTACTTC
TRBV6-5	.	.	TRBJ1-6	15	CASRMTVNYNSPLHF	TGTGCCAGCAGGATGACAGTAAACTATAATTCACCCCTCCACTTT
TRBV2	TRBD2	.	TRBJ2-6	17	CASQLAGGPSGANVLTF	TGTGCCAGCCAATTAGCGGGGGGGCCGTCTGGGGCCAACGTCCTGACTTTC
TRBV25-1	.	few	TRBJ1-2	14	CASSDPAGSYGYTF	TGTGCCAGCAGTGATCCCGCCGGGAGCTATGGCTACACCTTC
TRBV6-5	TRBD1	.	TRBJ1-1	14	CASSPGQGAAEAFF	TGTGCCAGCAGTCCCGGACAGGGGGCGGCTGAAGCTTTCTTT
TRBV30	TRBD1	.	TRBJ1-5	18	CAWSFWDRGRVVGQPQHF	TGTGCCTGGAGTTTTTGGGACAGGGGGCGCGTAGTAGGACAGCCCCAGCATTTT
TRBV5-4	TRBD1	.	TRBJ1-2	15	CASSLQGAESGGYTF	TGTGCCAGCAGCCTACAGGGGGCGGAATCGGGAGGCTACACCTTC
TRBV2	.	.	TRBJ2-2	16	CASRAHLGGVTGELFF	TGTGCCAGCAGGGCACACCTGGGGGGAGTGACCGGGGAGCTGTTTTTT
TRBV6-5	TRBD2	few	TRBJ2-1	15	CASSYRRGGGHEQFF	TGTGCCAGCAGTTACAGGCGGGGGGGAGGACATGAGCAGTTCTTC
TRBV5-1	TRBD1	once	TRBJ1-1	16	CASSRTGGGTDTEAFF	TGCGCCAGCAGCCGGACAGGGGGCGGGACGGACACTGAAGCTTTCTTT
TRBV5-1	.	.	TRBJ1-4	15	CASSLEGPGYEKLFF	TGCGCCAGCAGCTTGGAGGGGCCAGGCTATGAAAAACTGTTTTTT
TRBV18	.	.	TRBJ2-5	15	CASSPFTSLGETQYF	TGTGCCAGCTCACCCTTCACTAGCCTAGGGGAGACCCAGTACTTC
TRBV7-8	.	.	TRBJ2-7	15	CASSLTGRRADEQYF	TGTGCCAGCAGCTTAACCGGACGGCGAGCGGACGAGCAGTACTTC
TRBV5-6	.	few	TRBJ2-1	12	CASSFVDNEQFF	TGTGCCAGCAGCTTTGTAGACAATGAGCAGTTCTTC
TRBV27	.	.	TRBJ1-5	15	CASSLGLNTNQPQHF	TGTGCCAGCAGTTTAGGGCTGAACACAAATCAGCCCCAGCATTTT
TRBV24-1	.	.	TRBJ2-1	16	CATSDLRGGLSNEQFF	TGTGCCACCAGTGATTTGAGGGGAGGATTATCCAATGAGCAGTTCTTC
TRBV5-6	TRBD1	.	TRBJ1-2	15	CASTLQGALPDGYTF	TGTGCCAGCACGCTACAGGGGGCGCTCCCTGATGGCTACACCTTC
TRBV10-3	.	.	TRBJ1-6	16	CAISGTASSYNSPLHF	TGTGCCATCAGTGGGACAGCGAGCTCCTATAATTCACCCCTCCACTTT
TRBV9	.	.	TRBJ1-6	16	CASSGGQISDNSPLHF	TGTGCCAGCAGCGGGGGACAAATAAGCGATAATTCACCCCTCCACTTT
TRBV6-4	.	.	TRBJ1-6	13	CASSAEDSSPLHF	TGTGCCAGCAGTGCAGAAGACAGTTCACCCCTCCACTTT
TRBV11-3	.	.	TRBJ1-2	16	CASTLNLQLTNYGYTF	TGTGCCAGCACTTTAAACTTACAGCTAACTAACTATGGCTACACCTTC
TRBV5-1	.	.	TRBJ1-1	15	CASSPWTSDYTEAFF	TGCGCCAGCAGCCCATGGACATCGGATTACACTGAAGCTTTCTTT
TRBV28	.	.	TRBJ1-2	11	CASEQGNGYTF	TGTGCCAGCGAACAGGGTAATGGCTACACCTTC
TRBV18	.	.	TRBJ1-1	15	CASSPRAGMNTEAFF	TGTGCCAGCTCACCACGAGCAGGGATGAACACTGAAGCTTTCTTT
TRBV11-2	TRBD2	.	TRBJ2-3	18	CASSPPGLAGGPTDTQYF	TGTGCCAGCAGCCCGCCGGGACTAGCGGGGGGGCCTACAGATACGCAGTATTTT
TRBV5-6	.	.	TRBJ2-1	12	CASSLAEGYKFF	TGTGCCAGCAGCTTGGCCGAGGGTTACAAGTTCTTC
TRBV11-2	.	.	TRBJ1-3	16	CASSPQAWSSGNTIYF	TGTGCCAGCAGCCCGCAAGCTTGGAGCTCTGGAAACACCATATATTTT
TRBV4-1	TRBD2	.	TRBJ2-1	17	CASSQAGPSGALNEQFF	TGCGCCAGCAGCCAAGCGGGCCCTAGCGGGGCTCTCAATGAGCAGTTCTTC
TRBV29-1	.	.	TRBJ1-1	14	CSVGPGNRNTEAFF	TGCAGCGTCGGTCCAGGGAACCGGAACACTGAAGCTTTCTTT
TRBV6-6	.	.	TRBJ1-3	15	CASSYGFQAGNTIYF	TGTGCCAGCAGTTACGGTTTCCAGGCCGGAAACACCATATATTTT
TRBV5-4	.	once	TRBJ1-4	15	CASSFGAIDNEKLFF	TGTGCCAGCAGCTTTGGGGCGATAGATAATGAAAAACTGTTTTTT
TRBV27	.	.	TRBJ2-7	15	CASSLRIGNSYEQYF	TGTGCCAGCAGTTTAAGGATCGGGAACTCCTACGAGCAGTACTTC
TRBV5-1	.	.	TRBJ2-7	14	CASSAQGGAYEQYF	TGCGCCAGCAGCGCCCAAGGAGGGGCCTACGAGCAGTACTTC
TRBV6-6	.	.	TRBJ1-5	14	CASSYLDLREPQHF	TGTGCCAGCAGTTATCTAGACTTACGGGAGCCCCAGCATTTT
TRBV5-6	TRBD1	.	TRBJ2-7	13	CASTGTALYEQYF	TGTGCCAGCACCGGGACAGCCCTCTACGAGCAGTACTTC
TRBV19	.	.	TRBJ1-5	15	CASSTQINSNQPQHF	TGTGCCAGTAGTACGCAGATCAATAGCAATCAGCCCCAGCATTTT